The clone carrying this TCR beta chain turned up a few times. The antigen is not known. The sample is drawn from a study of beta chain features in type 1 diabetes. Broader study findings: Patients showed naive, central memory and Treg TCRB repertoires that appeared more similar than those of healthy donors. An over-representation of cells with high TCR expression could result from cDNA sequencing. Shorter TCRB CDR3s, moderately but significantly so, marked every one of the four CD4+ subsets in Type 1 diabetes patients.

Reverse transcription of all isolated RNA meant that expressed TCRB transcripts were sequenced. The data were produced by immunoSEQ multiplex PCR, yet TCRdb's version contains in-frame clones alone and is incomplete. The sample records about 270,000 clones, roughly 13% being singletons. Looked up from germline, CDR1 is MRHNA and CDR2 is SNTAGT. The CDR3 runs 13 residues. With 6 bases removed from V and 4 bases from J, the gap between germline ends came to 9 bases. This TCR came from a man aged 30 to 45 with type 1 diabetes. Sample: naive CD4+ T cells from blood. The chain joins TRBV6-4 to TRBJ2-2, with D maybe TRBD1 (6 bases). As DNA, the CDR3 is TGTGCCAGCAGACCAGGGGTCACCGGGGAGCTGTTTTTT. Protein sequence: CASRPGVTGELFF.